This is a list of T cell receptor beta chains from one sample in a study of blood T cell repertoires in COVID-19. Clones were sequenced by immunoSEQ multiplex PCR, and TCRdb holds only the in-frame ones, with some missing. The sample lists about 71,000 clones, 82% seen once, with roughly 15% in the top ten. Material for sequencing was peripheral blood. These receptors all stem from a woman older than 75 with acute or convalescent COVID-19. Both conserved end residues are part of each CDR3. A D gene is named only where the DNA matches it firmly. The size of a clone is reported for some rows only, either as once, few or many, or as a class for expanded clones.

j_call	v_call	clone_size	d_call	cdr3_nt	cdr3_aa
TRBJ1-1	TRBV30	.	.	TGTGCCTGGAATAGGGGCCTGAACACTGAAGCTTTCTTT	CAWNRGLNTEAFF
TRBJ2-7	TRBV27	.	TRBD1	TGTGCCAGCAGTTTAGGCCCCGGGACAGAGTCCTACGAGCAGTACTTC	CASSLGPGTESYEQYF
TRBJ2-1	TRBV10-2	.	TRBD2	TGCGCCAGCAGTGAGTCCCGTAGCGGGCTCTACAATGAGCAGTTCTTC	CASSESRSGLYNEQFF
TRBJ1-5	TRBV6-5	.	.	TGTGCCAGCCACTTAGGGAGGGGAAGCAATCAGCCCCAGCATTTT	CASHLGRGSNQPQHF
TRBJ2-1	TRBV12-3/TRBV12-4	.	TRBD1	TGTGCCAGCAGTTTAGGGGACAGCAATGAGCAGTTCTTC	CASSLGDSNEQFF
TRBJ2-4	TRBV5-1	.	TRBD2	TGCGCCAGCAGCTTGAGGACTAGCGGGACCTGGACCCCCCTCATCAAAAACATTCAGTACTTC	CASSLRTSGTWTPLIKNIQYF
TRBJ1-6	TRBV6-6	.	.	TGTGCCAGCAGTTACTCGGTGGAGGGTCGCTCACCCCTCCACTTT	CASSYSVEGRSPLHF
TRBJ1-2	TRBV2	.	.	TGTGCCAGCAGTGAACTCGCAGGGAACTATGGCTACACCTTC	CASSELAGNYGYTF
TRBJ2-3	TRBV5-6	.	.	TGTGCCAGCATCCGGGAACCGACAGATACGCAGTATTTT	CASIREPTDTQYF
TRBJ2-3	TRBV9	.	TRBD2	TGTGCCAGCAGCAACAGGGGCCCTAGCGGGATGATTAGCACAGATACGCAGTATTTT	CASSNRGPSGMISTDTQYF
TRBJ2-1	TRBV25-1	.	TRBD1	TGTGCCAGCAGTCAAATCTCGGACAGGGGGTTCTACAATGAGCAGTTCTTC	CASSQISDRGFYNEQFF
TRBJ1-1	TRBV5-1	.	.	TGCGCCAGCAGCTTTTTGCAACAGGGAGCCATGAACACTGAAGCTTTCTTT	CASSFLQQGAMNTEAFF
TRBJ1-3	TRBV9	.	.	TGTGCCAGCAGCGCGAGGGGGTCTGGAAACACCATATATTTT	CASSARGSGNTIYF
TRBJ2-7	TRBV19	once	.	TGTGCCAGTAGTTCCAGTCCTTTAAGCTCCTACGAGCAGTACTTC	CASSSSPLSSYEQYF
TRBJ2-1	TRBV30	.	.	TGTGCCTGGAGTCCAACCTCCGCGAGCTCCTACAATGAGCAGTTCTTC	CAWSPTSASSYNEQFF
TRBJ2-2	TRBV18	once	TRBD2	TGTGCCAGTTCGACTAGCGTAAACACCGGGGAGCTGTTTTTT	CASSTSVNTGELFF
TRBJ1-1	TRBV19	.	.	TGTGCCAGTAGTATAGCGGGCAGGGCTCAAGGTACTGAAGCTTTCTTT	CASSIAGRAQGTEAFF
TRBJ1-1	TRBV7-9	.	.	TGTGCCAGCAGCTTAGTCCCGCGGACTGAAGCTTTCTTT	CASSLVPRTEAFF
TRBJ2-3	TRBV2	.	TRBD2	TGTGCCAGCAGTGGGTTACTAGCGGCTCAGAGTACGCAGTATTTT	CASSGLLAAQSTQYF
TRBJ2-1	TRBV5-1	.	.	TGCGCCAGCAGCCCGACGGGGAGCTCCTACAATGAGCAGTTCTTC	CASSPTGSSYNEQFF
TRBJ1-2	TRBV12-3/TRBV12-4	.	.	TGTGCCAGCAGTACCACAGGGAACTATGGCTACACCTTC	CASSTTGNYGYTF
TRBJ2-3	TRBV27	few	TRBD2	TGTGCCAGCAGTTTATTGCCTAGCGGGAGGGGCACAGATACGCAGTATTTT	CASSLLPSGRGTDTQYF
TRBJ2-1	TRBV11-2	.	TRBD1	TGTGCCAGCAGCCTTGGACAGGGGTCCTACAATGAGCAGTTCTTC	CASSLGQGSYNEQFF
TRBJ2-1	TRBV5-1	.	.	TGCGCCAGCCACACCGTGGCGGGGAGCTCCTACAATGAGCAGTTCTTC	CASHTVAGSSYNEQFF
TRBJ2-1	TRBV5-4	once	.	TGTGCCAGCAGCTCTGGGGACACTAACAATGAGCAGTTCTTC	CASSSGDTNNEQFF
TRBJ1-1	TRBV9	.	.	TGTGCCAGCAGCGCCCGCAGGGTCGACACTGAAGCTTTCTTT	CASSARRVDTEAFF
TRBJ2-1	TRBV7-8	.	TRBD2	TGTGCCAGCAGCTACAGCGGGAGAACCTACAATGAGCAGTTCTTC	CASSYSGRTYNEQFF
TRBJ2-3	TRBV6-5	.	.	TGTGCCAGCGCGGGGCCAGATACGCAGTATTTT	CASAGPDTQYF
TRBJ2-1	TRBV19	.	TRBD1	TGTGCCAGTACTATGACAGGGTTCGGTGAGCAGTTCTTC	CASTMTGFGEQFF
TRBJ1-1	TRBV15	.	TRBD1	TGTGCCACCAGCAGAGATCAGGGGGCAAGGGAAGCTTTCTTT	CATSRDQGAREAFF
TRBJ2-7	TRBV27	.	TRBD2	TGTGCCAGCAGGGGACTAGCGGGAGTCCACGAGCAGTACTTC	CASRGLAGVHEQYF
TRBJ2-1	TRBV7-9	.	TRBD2	TGTGCCAGCAGCTCACTAGCGGGAGGATTCCATGAGCAGTTCTTC	CASSSLAGGFHEQFF
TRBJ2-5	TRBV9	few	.	TGTGCCAGCAGCGTAGAGGTCCGACGGGGAGAGACCCAGTACTTC	CASSVEVRRGETQYF
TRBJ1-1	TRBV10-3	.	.	TGTGCCATCACCGTTACAGAGGGCACTGAAGCTTTCTTT	CAITVTEGTEAFF
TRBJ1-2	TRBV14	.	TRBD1	TGTGCCAGCAGCCAAGTGTCGGCCAGGGGGAACTATGGCTACACCTTC	CASSQVSARGNYGYTF
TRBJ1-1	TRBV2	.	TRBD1	TGTGCCAGCAGTGAAACCCCGGGACAGGGGAACACTGAAGCTTTCTTT	CASSETPGQGNTEAFF
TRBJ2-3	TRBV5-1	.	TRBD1	TGCGCCAGCAGCTCGGTCCGGACAGGGCGCACAGATACGCAGTATTTT	CASSSVRTGRTDTQYF
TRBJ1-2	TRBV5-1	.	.	TGCGCCAGCAGGAACCTCCAGGGTAACTATGGCTACACCTTC	CASRNLQGNYGYTF
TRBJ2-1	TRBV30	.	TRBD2	TGTGCCTGGGAGGGGTCGGGACTAGCGGCTGAGCAGTTCTTC	CAWEGSGLAAEQFF
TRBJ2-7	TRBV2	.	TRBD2	TGTGCCAGCAGTGAAGGACTAGCGGAAAACTACGAGCAGTACTTC	CASSEGLAENYEQYF
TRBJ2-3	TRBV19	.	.	TGTGCCAGTAGTATGGCGGGCGGCACAGATACGCAGTATTTT	CASSMAGGTDTQYF
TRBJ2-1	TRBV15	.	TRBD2	TGTGCCACCAGCAGAGATTGGAGACTAGCGGGAGGTCACGATGAGCAGTTCTTC	CATSRDWRLAGGHDEQFF
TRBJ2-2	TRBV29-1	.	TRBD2	TGCAGCGTTCGGGCTAGCGGGATGGGGGCCGGGGAGCTGTTTTTT	CSVRASGMGAGELFF
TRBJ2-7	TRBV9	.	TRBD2	TGTGCCAGCAGCCCATCCGGGACTAGTTCCTACGAGCAGTACTTC	CASSPSGTSSYEQYF
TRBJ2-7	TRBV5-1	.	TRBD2	TGCGCCAGCAGCAGACTAGCGGAGAGCTACGAGCAGTACTTC	CASSRLAESYEQYF
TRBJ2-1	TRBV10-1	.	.	TGCGCCAGCAGTGATAGCGCTACCTACAATGAGCAGTTCTTC	CASSDSATYNEQFF
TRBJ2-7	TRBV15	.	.	TGTGCCACCAGCAGAGATGGAGGCCTTCATAACCCCTACGAGCAGTACTTC	CATSRDGGLHNPYEQYF
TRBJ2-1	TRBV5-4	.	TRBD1	TGTGCCAGCAGTCGACAGGGGGCGGATAACAATGAGCAGTTCTTC	CASSRQGADNNEQFF
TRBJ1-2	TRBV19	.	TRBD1	TGTGCCAGTAGCCAGAGCGGGACAGGGAGTCGTGTGGGATATGGCTACACCTTC	CASSQSGTGSRVGYGYTF
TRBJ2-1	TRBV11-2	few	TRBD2	TGTGCCAGCAGCCTTAGCGGGGGCTCCTACAATGAGCAGTTCTTC	CASSLSGGSYNEQFF